This entry is about one TCR beta chain. Its antigen is as yet unknown. TCRdb re-called the PCR reads with MiXCR. The data hold about 14,000 clones, with approximately 29% observed a single time. V was cut by 1 base and J by 14 bases, with 15 bases left in between. CDR3 length: 13 amino acids. The sample belongs to a study of metastatic and nonmetastatic thyroid tumors. Whole-study findings and limits: A significant increase in TCR beta diversity was reportedly seen in malignant thyroid tumors relative to benign nodules, in blood and tumor.

Thyroid surgery took place with no prior treatment in any patient. This clonotype was obtained from a female donor with papillary thyroid cancer or a benign thyroid nodule (not recorded which). Some clones in this sample may be carry-over from other donors' samples. The chain carries TRBV12-3 or TRBV12-4 and TRBJ2-1, with D possibly TRBD1 on 5 matching bases. The sequenced material came from tumor tissue. Here the CDR3 DNA reads TGTGCCAGCAGTTTAGAGGGGTCCACTAAGGAGTTCTTC. Translation: CASSLEGSTKEFF.